This is a list of T cell receptor beta chains from one sample in a study of vaccination and CD4 T cells after COVID-19. TCRdb independently ran MiXCR on the PCR reads; one entry per CDR3 protein. The sample has about 3,400 distinct CDR3 sequences; roughly 32% are singletons. Their specific antigens are unknown. The specimen sequenced was CD4+ T cells from blood, cultured in vitro. All receptors derive from a human donor who had recovered from COVID-19. Each CDR3 is given with its conserved first and last residue. Each record gives: clone size, D gene, V gene, J gene, CDR3 DNA, CDR3 protein. A D gene is named only where the DNA matches it firmly. Size values are once, few and many counts, or a class for expanded clones, and some rows have none.

clone size: -; D gene: -; V gene: TRBV5-6; J gene: TRBJ1-2; CDR3 DNA: TGTGCCAGCAGCTTGAGGGGCCTCTATGGCTACACCTTC; CDR3 protein: CASSLRGLYGYTF
clone size: -; D gene: -; V gene: TRBV10-1; J gene: TRBJ1-2; CDR3 DNA: TGCGCCAGCAGTGAGTCCAACCGGTCCTGGGGCTACACCTTC; CDR3 protein: CASSESNRSWGYTF
clone size: -; D gene: TRBD1; V gene: TRBV19; J gene: TRBJ2-7; CDR3 DNA: TGTGCCAGTAGGGACAGGGGTTCCTACGAGCAGTACTTC; CDR3 protein: CASRDRGSYEQYF
clone size: few; D gene: -; V gene: TRBV2; J gene: TRBJ1-2; CDR3 DNA: TGTGCCAGCAAGATAACGCAGGGCTACACCTTC; CDR3 protein: CASKITQGYTF
clone size: few; D gene: TRBD1; V gene: TRBV2; J gene: TRBJ2-1; CDR3 DNA: TGTGCCAGCAGCTTTCAACAGGGGCGATCAAATGAGCAGTTCTTC; CDR3 protein: CASSFQQGRSNEQFF
clone size: -; D gene: TRBD1; V gene: TRBV20-1; J gene: TRBJ2-7; CDR3 DNA: TGCAGTGCTGGAAAGCGACAGGGGGCGAGATCCTACGAGCAGTACTTC; CDR3 protein: CSAGKRQGARSYEQYF
clone size: -; D gene: TRBD1; V gene: TRBV20-1; J gene: TRBJ2-1; CDR3 DNA: TGCAGTGCTAGAGAAAGGGGACAGGGGGAAAATGAGCAGTTCTTC; CDR3 protein: CSARERGQGENEQFF
clone size: -; D gene: -; V gene: TRBV18; J gene: TRBJ1-6; CDR3 DNA: TGTGCCAGCTCACGGGGGGATAATTCACCCCTCCACTTT; CDR3 protein: CASSRGDNSPLHF
clone size: -; D gene: -; V gene: TRBV4-1; J gene: TRBJ1-2; CDR3 DNA: TGCGCCAGCAGCCAAGGCGAGGCCACTAACTATGGCTACACCTTC; CDR3 protein: CASSQGEATNYGYTF
clone size: -; D gene: TRBD1; V gene: TRBV5-5; J gene: TRBJ2-7; CDR3 DNA: TGTGCCAGCAGCCTCCGGGACAGGGCATCAAGCTCCTACGAGCAGTACTTC; CDR3 protein: CASSLRDRASSSYEQYF
clone size: -; D gene: TRBD2; V gene: TRBV15; J gene: TRBJ2-2; CDR3 DNA: TGTGCCACCAGCAGAGCCTTCTCTAGCGGGGGGAACACCGGGGAGCTGTTTTTT; CDR3 protein: CATSRAFSSGGNTGELFF
clone size: medium-sized; D gene: -; V gene: TRBV6-1; J gene: TRBJ1-2; CDR3 DNA: TGTGCCACCAAGGAGGACTATGGCTACACCTTC; CDR3 protein: CATKEDYGYTF
clone size: -; D gene: -; V gene: TRBV7-9; J gene: TRBJ1-6; CDR3 DNA: TGTGCCAGCAACCATGGGGGGGGAGCCCTAAATTCACCCCTCCACTTT; CDR3 protein: CASNHGGGALNSPLHF
clone size: -; D gene: -; V gene: TRBV19; J gene: TRBJ2-3; CDR3 DNA: TGTGCCAGCCGGAGGGGGGGGAGCACAGATACGCAGTATTTT; CDR3 protein: CASRRGGSTDTQYF
clone size: -; D gene: TRBD2; V gene: TRBV9; J gene: TRBJ2-3; CDR3 DNA: TGTGCCAGCAGCGTAGATAGCGGGAGCACAGATACGCAGTATTTT; CDR3 protein: CASSVDSGSTDTQYF